This T cell receptor beta chain originates from a study of shared clonotypes between healthy human individuals (dated by TCRdb to 2018 to 2020). In the study overall: Three men and a couple of women, aged 18 to 49 years, made up the cohort. For each donor, three plates each were used for CD4 naive and CD4 memory, two plates were used for CD8 naive, and one plate was used for CD8 memory. To estimate repertoire size and how much clonotype sharing occurs between individuals, the study deeply sequenced the blood TCR repertoires of five healthy adults. To increase sequencing depth and limit assay-specific biases, different laboratories used diverse techniques to prepare libraries and sequence TCR repertoires. Leukapheresis yielded between about 0.85 and 10 billion PBMCs per donor.

With respect to this clone: It has no known antigen specificity. No per-base quality is available; no much larger clone lies one base away.

Healthy HIV-negative adults with no recently reported acute infections or vaccinations were included as donors. Only Caucasian adults living in Nashville, Tennessee, USA were represented among the donors. The CD8 memory samples were a combination of magnetically selected CD45RO+ cells and CCR7-negative CD45RA+ effector memory (TemRA) cells. Blood was collected by leukapheresis, and PBMCs were isolated by Ficoll-Histopaque density gradient centrifugation and then cryopreserved in liquid nitrogen vapor phase. Purity and quantity of every magnetically sorted T cell population were checked by analytical flow cytometry. Each sorted fraction had its genomic DNA isolated and then quantified by UV absorbance on a Nanodrop 2000c. CDR1 SGHKS and CDR2 YYEKEE were looked up in the germline V gene (reference sequence). At the junction V is shortened by 0 bases and J by 6 bases; bases outside the gene matches: 12. The CDR3 runs 17 residues from the cysteine to the phenylalanine. CDR3 DNA only is kept here, 51 bases in frame from base 1.

General findings and caveats noted by the study authors: Compared with non-shared clonotypes, the clonotypes found in all four sorted-subset donors had higher generation probabilities. Sharing across a handful of donors was observed for around 5% of naive CD4, about 4% of naive CD8, roughly 2.3% of memory CD4, and roughly 0.43% of memory CD8 clonotypes. The genetic and exposure-history diversity represented was limited by the small number of donors. Pairwise subsampling indicated that sequencing depth was expected to affect the degree of clonotype sharing among donors. Larger estimated clonotype richness was generally found for naive subsets than for memory subsets. Even with the large sequencing depth, rarefaction of the sorted-subset datasets indicated that sequencing was incomplete. Sampling was restricted to blood, and TCR repertoires in tissue are likely to differ from TCR repertoires in blood.

TCR CDR3 regions were amplified from genomic DNA by multiplex PCR using the deep immunoSEQ assay. Extracted genomic DNA from each cell subset was spread evenly across all wells of several immunoSEQ 96-well plates, with each plate serving as a replicate. For sorted subsets, roughly 200 ng genomic DNA, equal to tens of thousands of T cell genomes, was loaded into each replicate PCR. Purified libraries were measured with a Qubit 3.0 fluorometer, size-checked on a Bioanalyzer 2100, and measured again with the KAPA Library Quantification kit. Every immunoSEQ 96-well plate was sequenced on a dedicated single-read 150-cycle Illumina NextSeq 550 flow cell. The original methods were these. Because only junctional sequences without quality scores were contained in the immunoSEQ output, filtering matching that applied to full-length reads could not be performed. Sequences were annotated with PyIR, a Python wrapper for IgBLAST v1.9, using IMGT germline references to assign V/J genes and CDR3. Any read was removed if the V/J assignment was weak (E-value above 1e-6), the CDR3 was missing, or the read contained stop codons, out-of-frame junctions, or ambiguous translated residues. V3J clonotypes were defined by identical inferred V gene, J gene, and CDR3 amino acid sequence. The percentage overlap between two repertoires was calculated by dividing the number of shared unique clonotypes by the size of the smaller repertoire. Repertoire richness was assessed with RTK rarefaction, the Chao1 estimator, and Recon v2.1 estimates of unobserved clonotypes. OLGA was used to compute generation probabilities for all TCRbeta clonotypes that the gDNA method yielded from a few donors. TCRdb retrieved this table from immuneACCESS and kept in-frame rearrangements only. Not all clones are present; in checked studies, unresolved V genes account for under half, and no reason is known for the remainder. V, J and clone size were drawn from that table, and D and trimming were deduced from the DNA. Recorded for this sample are roughly 700,000 clones; 90% of them occurred a single time. The ten largest account for about 34% of the sample.

The source of this sequence is a man younger than 35 in good health. Some clones in this sample may be carry-over from other donors' samples. The sequence joins TRBV5-5 to TRBJ2-7; TRBD2 agrees with 10 junctional bases. The specimen was memory CD8+ T cells from PBMCs. Interpreted using the paper, the cell subset or site label stands for: CD45RO+ cells pooled with CCR7-negative TemRA cells. The DNA sequence follows: TGTGCCAGCAGCTTGGAGTGGGGGACTAGCGTTTCGGGCGAGCAGTACTTC. The encoded protein is CASSLEWGTSVSGEQYF.